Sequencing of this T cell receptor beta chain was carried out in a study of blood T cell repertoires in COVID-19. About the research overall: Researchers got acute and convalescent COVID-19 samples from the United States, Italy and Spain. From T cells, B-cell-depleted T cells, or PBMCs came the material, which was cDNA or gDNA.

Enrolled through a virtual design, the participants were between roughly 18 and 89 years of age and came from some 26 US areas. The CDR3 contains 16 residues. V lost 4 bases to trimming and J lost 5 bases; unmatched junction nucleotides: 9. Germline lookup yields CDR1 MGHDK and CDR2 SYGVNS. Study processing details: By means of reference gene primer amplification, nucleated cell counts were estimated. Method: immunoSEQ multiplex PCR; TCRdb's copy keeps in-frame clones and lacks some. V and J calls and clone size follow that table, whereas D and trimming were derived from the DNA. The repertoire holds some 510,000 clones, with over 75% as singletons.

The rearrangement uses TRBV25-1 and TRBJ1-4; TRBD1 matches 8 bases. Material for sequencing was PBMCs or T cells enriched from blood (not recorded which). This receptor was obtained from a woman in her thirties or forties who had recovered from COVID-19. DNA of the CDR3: TGTGCCAGCAGTGCCCCCCGGCCAGGGGGCAATGAAAAACTGTTTTTT. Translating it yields CASSAPRPGGNEKLFF.